These 8 T cell receptor beta chains came from one sample sequenced in a study of graft-versus-host responses after intestinal transplantation. Some clones are missing from TCRdb's copy, which holds only in-frame ones; the method was immunoSEQ multiplex PCR. The sample has tens of thousands of clones, roughly 90% seen once. This specimen consisted of PBMCs, obtained 98 days after intestinal transplantation. These receptors were obtained from a human patient who received an intestinal transplant, so some T cells may come from the graft donor.

Here the CDR3 reads CASSLTGRQETQYF. The CDR3 bases are TGTGCCAGCAGCTTGACTGGACGCCAAGAGACCCAGTACTTC. This chain links TRBV7-3 with TRBJ2-5; D is undetermined. V was shortened by 3 bases and J by 1 base, with 9 bases between the two germline ends. CDR1 is SGHTA, CDR2 FQGTGA, per germline. CDR3 length: 14 amino acids.

The chain carries TRBV5-6 and TRBJ1-3; D is unresolved. CDR3 size: 12 residues. Germline-derived CDR1 and CDR2 are SGHDT and YYEEEE. The V and J ends lost 0 bases and 2 bases respectively, with 0 bases between them. This CDR3 reads CASSLAGNTIYF. CDR3 in DNA: TGTGCCAGCAGCTTGGCTGGAAACACCATATATTTT.

The chain is built from TRBV18 and TRBJ2-7, with 7 bases aligning to TRBD1. Germline assignment: CDR1 KGHSH and CDR2 LQKENI. This CDR3 has 15 residues. With 4 bases clipped from V and 0 bases from J, the junction kept 6 bases outside the gene matches. CDR3 sequence: CASSQGQSPSYEQYF. The CDR3 DNA reads TGTGCCAGCTCACAGGGACAGTCCCCCTCCTACGAGCAGTACTTC.

The chain couples TRBV2 to TRBJ1-3; 7 positions match TRBD1. Germline-derived CDR1 and CDR2 are SNHLY and FYNNEI. CDR3 length: 15 amino acids. V shed 3 bases and J 11 bases; nucleotides not matched to a gene: 13. CDR3 residues: CASSERRDSNFSIYF. DNA for the CDR3: TGTGCCAGCAGTGAGAGGCGGGACAGTAATTTCTCCATATATTTT.

This clone was observed a handful of times. V usage is TRBV6-6 and J usage is TRBJ1-3; D is unresolved. This CDR3 has 14 amino acids. CDR1 and CDR2 (germline): MNHNY, SVGAGI (reference sequence). The V gene lost 2 bases and the J gene lost 8 bases, with 13 bases spanning the gap. CDR3 residues: CASSYGFGVDTIYF. The CDR3 nucleotides are TGTGCCAGCAGTTACGGTTTTGGGGTAGACACCATATATTTT.

This chain uses TRBV21-1 with TRBJ2-3; the table names TRBD2, a call not compared with the DNA. TRBV21-1 is assigned pseudogene status. The CDR3 loop spans 15 amino acids. The chain's CDR3 is CASRTSGGFTDTQYF. CDR3 DNA sequence: TGTGCCAGCAGAACTAGCGGGGGGTTCACAGATACGCAGTATTTT.

The CDR3 DNA follows: TGTGCCAGCAGTGACTCGCAGATTCCCCCTGCAACTAATGAAAAACTGTTTTTT. As protein: CASSDSQIPPATNEKLFF. The chain employs TRBV2 and TRBJ1-4, with unresolved D. The CDR3 totals 18 residues. CDR1 is SNHLY and CDR2 is FYNNEI in the germline V gene. V was clipped by 3 bases and J by 0 bases, with 17 bases between them.

This chain's CDR3 is CASAYSGNTIYF. As DNA, the CDR3 is TGTGCCAGCGCCTACTCTGGAAACACCATATATTTT. V is TRBV18 and J is TRBJ1-3; D gene uncertain. The CDR3 totals 12 residues. Germline loops: CDR1 KGHSH, CDR2 LQKENI. V was shortened by 8 bases and J by 0 bases, with 5 bases between the two germline ends.